This is a list of T cell receptor beta chains from one sample in a study of T cell responses to AZD1222 COVID-19 vaccine. Clones were read by immunoSEQ multiplex PCR, and TCRdb kept only the in-frame ones, dropping some. The sample yields over 120,000 clones, 75% to 90% seen once. Specimen: peripheral blood, collected on day 0 of AZD1222 vaccination. Every receptor here comes from an adult in good health. The CDR3 runs from the conserved cysteine through the conserved F or W. A D gene is named only where the DNA matches it firmly. The size of a clone is reported for some rows only, either as once, few or many, or as a class for expanded clones.

v_gene,d_gene,abundance,j_gene,CDR3nt,CDR3aa
TRBV6-5,TRBD2,.,TRBJ2-1,TGTGCCAGCAGGAAGAGCGGGGGGGCCTACAATGAGCAGTTCTTC,CASRKSGGAYNEQFF
TRBV18,.,.,TRBJ2-5,TGTGCCAGCTCACCATTTGCTTTGGGACGGCGGCTGGAGACCCAGTACTTC,CASSPFALGRRLETQYF
TRBV2,TRBD2,.,TRBJ2-7,TGTGCCACGGTTAGGAGCGGGAGCTACGAGCAGTACTTC,CATVRSGSYEQYF
TRBV11-3,.,few,TRBJ1-5,TGTGCCAGCAGGGTTGGGGTAGGTGGCAATCAGCCCCAGCATTTT,CASRVGVGGNQPQHF
TRBV19,TRBD1,once,TRBJ1-4,TGTGCCAGCAGTACAACAGGGGTGTTAGGAAAACTGTTTTTT,CASSTTGVLGKLFF
TRBV18,TRBD1,.,TRBJ1-4,TGTGCCAGCTCAATCGGGACAGCATCAAATGAAAAACTGTTTTTT,CASSIGTASNEKLFF
TRBV9,.,.,TRBJ1-5,TGTGCCAGCAGCGAGGGGGGGATGAGCAATCAGCCCCAGCATTTT,CASSEGGMSNQPQHF
TRBV10-3,TRBD2,.,TRBJ2-1,TGTGCCATCAGTGATGGGCTAGCGGTTTTTTCAGGTTACAATGAGCAGTTCTTC,CAISDGLAVFSGYNEQFF
TRBV14,.,.,TRBJ2-7,TGTGCCAGCAGCCAAGGAGGGAGTTGGGGGGACACCTACGAGCAGTACTTC,CASSQGGSWGDTYEQYF
TRBV5-6,.,.,TRBJ1-2,TGTGCCAGCAGCCTGGATTTGTTTGAAGGGGAGCGTCGGGGCTACACCTTC,CASSLDLFEGERRGYTF
TRBV6-6,.,few,TRBJ1-4,TGTGCCAGCAGTTATGGGGAAAAAGGTGGCGAAAAACTGTTTTTT,CASSYGEKGGEKLFF
TRBV7-9,.,once,TRBJ1-5,TGTGCCAGCAGCTTACCCGGACAGCCCCAGCATTTT,CASSLPGQPQHF
TRBV27,TRBD1,.,TRBJ2-3,TGTGCCAGCAGTTTATGGCCCCCACGGCAGGGGGCTTCAGATACGCAGTATTTT,CASSLWPPRQGASDTQYF
TRBV14,.,.,TRBJ1-1,TGTGCCAGCACCTCAACAGGGTGGGGCACTGAAGCTTTCTTT,CASTSTGWGTEAFF
TRBV7-9,TRBD2,.,TRBJ2-1,TGTGCCAGCAGCTCTACTACCCTAGCGGGAGGATATTACAATGAGCAGTTCTTC,CASSSTTLAGGYYNEQFF
TRBV5-1,.,once,TRBJ2-2,TGCGCCAGCAGCTTGGGGACTACCGGGGAGCTGTTTTTT,CASSLGTTGELFF
TRBV6-4,.,.,TRBJ2-7,TGTGCCAGCAGTGATAGACAGCTCTACGAGCAGTACTTC,CASSDRQLYEQYF
TRBV30,.,.,TRBJ1-2,TGTGCCTGGAGTGTACGATTTGGGGGTGGCTACACCTTC,CAWSVRFGGGYTF
TRBV4-1,TRBD1,.,TRBJ1-4,TGCGCCAGCAGCAGACAGGGGAGGTCAACTAATGAAAAACTGTTTTTT,CASSRQGRSTNEKLFF
TRBV7-3,.,.,TRBJ1-5,TGTGCCAGCAGCCTCTCTGGCAATCAGCCCCAGCATTTT,CASSLSGNQPQHF
TRBV28,.,.,TRBJ1-2,TGTGCCAGCGGGACAACATCTACCTATGGCTACACCTTC,CASGTTSTYGYTF
TRBV28,.,.,TRBJ1-4,TGTGCCAGCAGTCCACACTCCCCGGGGGGGGCAGAAGAAAAACTGTTTTTT,CASSPHSPGGAEEKLFF
TRBV7-3,.,.,TRBJ2-7,TGTGCCAGCAGCTTAACACCGAGCGGGGAGCAGTACTTC,CASSLTPSGEQYF
TRBV19,.,.,TRBJ2-3,TGTGCCAGTAGTACATTCGCCGCTAGCACAGATACGCAGTATTTT,CASSTFAASTDTQYF
TRBV5-1,.,.,TRBJ2-3,TGCGCCAGCAGCTTGGACGGAACACACACAGATACGCAGTATTTT,CASSLDGTHTDTQYF
TRBV27,.,.,TRBJ1-4,TGTGCCAGCAGTTTGGTGGGGTTGGGTGAAAAACTGTTTTTT,CASSLVGLGEKLFF
TRBV14,.,.,TRBJ2-2,TGTGCCAGCAGTCGATTTGGACGGACGAACATGAACACCGGGGAGCTGTTTTTT,CASSRFGRTNMNTGELFF
TRBV24-1,.,.,TRBJ2-3,TGTGCCACCAGTGATCCCGGACAATCCGGCACAGATACGCAGTATTTT,CATSDPGQSGTDTQYF
TRBV28,.,.,TRBJ1-4,TGTGCCAGCAGTGCTTCTACTGCAACTAATGAAAAACTGTTTTTT,CASSASTATNEKLFF
TRBV2,.,.,TRBJ2-2,TGTGCCAGGATCTACAGGGCCGGGGAGCTGTTTTTT,CARIYRAGELFF
TRBV4-1,.,.,TRBJ1-1,TGCGCCAGCAGCCTTACAGGGAACACTGAAGCTTTCTTT,CASSLTGNTEAFF
TRBV12-3/TRBV12-4,.,.,TRBJ1-5,TGTGCCAGCAGTTTCGGGGGTCAGCCCCAGCATTTT,CASSFGGQPQHF
TRBV14,.,.,TRBJ1-5,TGTGCCAGCACCTTAGGACCCCAGCATTTT,CASTLGPQHF
TRBV5-1,.,.,TRBJ1-1,TGCGCCAGCAGCCCCTCAGCGAGGAACACTGAAGCTTTCTTT,CASSPSARNTEAFF
TRBV5-1,.,.,TRBJ2-7,TGCGCCAGCAGCCCCTTGGGGAACGAGCAGTACTTC,CASSPLGNEQYF
TRBV5-1,.,.,TRBJ2-3,TGCGCCAGCAGCTTGGGGCTAGCAGGGGCAGATACGCAGTATTTT,CASSLGLAGADTQYF
TRBV23-1,.,.,TRBJ2-5,TGCGCCAGCCCCCCGAGGGGGGCTAGGGAGACCCAGTACTTC,CASPPRGARETQYF
TRBV6-5,.,once,TRBJ1-4,TGTGCCAGCAAGGCGTCACAGCTGAATGAAAAACTGTTTTTT,CASKASQLNEKLFF
TRBV7-9,.,.,TRBJ1-1,TGTGCCAGCAGCTTCGAACACACAAACACTGAAGCTTTCTTT,CASSFEHTNTEAFF
TRBV19,.,once,TRBJ2-7,TGTGCCAGTAGTATGAGCTACAGGGCTAACGAGCAGTACTTC,CASSMSYRANEQYF
TRBV6-5,.,.,TRBJ2-3,TGTGCCAGCAGTTACTCGGGGCAGGGTTTCACAGATACGCAGTATTTT,CASSYSGQGFTDTQYF
TRBV5-5,.,.,TRBJ1-1,TGTGCCAGCAGCCCGGGGGGGCTTTCTGAAGCTTTCTTT,CASSPGGLSEAFF
TRBV15,.,.,TRBJ2-4,TGTGCCACCAGGGACTACTCGCTAGCCAAAAACATTCAGTACTTC,CATRDYSLAKNIQYF
TRBV5-1,TRBD1,once,TRBJ2-5,TGCGCCAGCAGCTCCGGGACAGGGACCGGGGAGACCCAGTACTTC,CASSSGTGTGETQYF
TRBV5-4,.,.,TRBJ1-2,TGTGCCAGCAGCAGCTCCTCTGTGCTAAACTATGGCTACACCTTC,CASSSSSVLNYGYTF
TRBV3-1/TRBV3-2,.,.,TRBJ1-1,TGTGCCAGCAGCCACTCCCGAGGGGTAGGTGACACTGAAGCTTTCTTT,CASSHSRGVGDTEAFF